This passage covers 16 T cell receptor beta chains from one sample sequenced in a study of human versus mouse CDR3 diversity and MHC coevolution. Profiled with immunoSEQ multiplex PCR; TCRdb holds only in-frame clones, not every one. The sample holds about 60,000 clones, around 94% seen once. The sample taken for sequencing was naive CD4+ T cells from blood. Subset defined: CD45RO-negative CD62L-positive naive CD4 T cells. Every receptor here comes from a person in their sixties or seventies in good health.

CDR3 in amino acids: CASSLGTGILNTEAFF. CDR3 nucleotides: TGTGCCAGCAGTTTAGGGACAGGTATCTTGAACACTGAAGCTTTCTTT. This chain connects TRBV28 to TRBJ1-1; 8 positions agree with TRBD1. This CDR3 comprises 16 residues. The trim removed 2 bases at V and 0 bases at J, leaving 5 bases unmatched. The germline V gene has CDR1 MDHEN and CDR2 SYDVKM.

The rearrangement links TRBV5-1 to TRBJ1-1; TRBD1 aligns across 7 bases. V trimming: 2 bases; J trimming: 0 bases; junction bases outside the gene matches: 4. This CDR3 is built from 15 residues. Per germline, CDR1 SGHRS and CDR2 YFSETQ. The CDR3 region is CASSFQGQMNTEAFF. DNA for the CDR3: TGCGCCAGCAGCTTTCAGGGACAGATGAACACTGAAGCTTTCTTT.

The rearrangement links TRBV15 to TRBJ2-6; tentatively, D is TRBD2 (5 bases). The ends were cut back, 0 bases at V and 1 base at J, with 13 bases in the middle. The CDR3 sequence is 18 residues long. Germline CDR1 LNHNV, CDR2 YYDKDF (reference sequence). The CDR3, as DNA: TGTGCCACCAGCAGAGATTTCGCGACTATATCTGGGGCCAACGTCCTGACTTTC. Translation: CATSRDFATISGANVLTF.

The chain carries TRBV5-1 and TRBJ2-2, with 7 bases that match TRBD2. Germline CDR1 reads SGHRS; CDR2 reads YFSETQ. CDR3 length equals 17 residues. The junction had 10 bases not matched to a gene; V was cut back by 0 bases and J by 5 bases. The CDR3 nucleotides read TGCGCCAGCAGCTTGGGGGGCCTTCCGGGAGGTACCGGGGAGCTGTTTTTT. It encodes CASSLGGLPGGTGELFF.

This rearrangement joins TRBV6-6 to TRBJ2-7, with TRBD2 matching 11 bases. The length of the CDR3 is 15 residues. CDR1 is MNHNY, CDR2 SVGAGI, per germline (reference sequence). V gave up 0 bases and J gave up 6 bases; unmatched junction bases: 4. CDR3 in amino acids: CASSYSELAGGEQYF. The CDR3 bases are TGTGCCAGCAGTTACTCGGAGCTAGCGGGAGGCGAGCAGTACTTC.

The V and J genes are TRBV5-4 and TRBJ2-3; D not resolved. CDR1 is SGHNT and CDR2 is YYREEE in the germline V gene (reference sequence). The CDR3 is made up of 14 amino acids. The V end was cut by 4 bases, the J end by 4 bases, with 13 bases between. Written as DNA, the CDR3 is TGTGCCAGCAGCCCCGACTCGAGTTCAGATACGCAGTATTTT. It translates to CASSPDSSSDTQYF.

The chain has TRBV6-5 and TRBJ2-4; D might be TRBD2 (6 bases). This CDR3 region has 13 residues. The V gene's germline CDR1 is MNHEY and CDR2 SVGAGI. Trimming pared 4 bases from V and 9 bases from J, leaving 13 bases between. CDR3 sequence (DNA): TGTGCCAGCAGTTTTGTAGAGGAGGGCATTCAGTACTTC. Translated, it gives CASSFVEEGIQYF.

The chain uses TRBV7-9 and TRBJ2-1; 9 bases match TRBD2. Germline V gene sequence: CDR1 SEHNR, CDR2 FQNEAQ (reference sequence). With V trimmed by 1 base and J by 5 bases, 9 bases remained unmatched. The CDR3 loop spans 17 amino acids. DNA of the CDR3: TGTGCCAGCAGCTTAGGGCTGAGTGCGGGAGGGGACAATGAGCAGTTCTTC. Translating it yields CASSLGLSAGGDNEQFF.

J is TRBJ1-3 and V is TRBV6-5; D ambiguous. The germline V and J ends were trimmed by 5 bases and 2 bases, with 10 bases remaining between them. The CDR3 has 14 residues. Germline V gene lookup returns CDR1 MNHEY and CDR2 SVGAGI. The CDR3 region has the DNA TGTGCCAGCAGTCGTGGGCGGGCTGGAAACACCATATATTTT. This encodes CASSRGRAGNTIYF.

This chain connects TRBV30 to TRBJ2-3, with 8 nucleotides matching TRBD2. The CDR3 covers 13 residues. Trimming at V came to 3 bases and at J to 5 bases, leaving 4 bases not matched to a gene. CDR1 is GTSNPN, CDR2 SVGIG, per germline (reference sequence). The chain's CDR3 is CAWRTGRGDTQYF. The CDR3 DNA is TGTGCCTGGAGAACCGGGAGGGGAGATACGCAGTATTTT. Using reference TRBV30 and TRBJ2-3 for the parts outside the CDR3, the full variable domain is SQTIHQWPATLVQPVGSPLSLECTVEGTSNPNLYWYRQAAGRGLQLLFYSVGIGQISSEVPQNLSASRPQDRQFILSSKKLLLSDSGFYLCAWRTGRGDTQYFGPGTRLTVL.

The V and J genes are TRBV5-1 and TRBJ1-2; TRBD1 might be the D (5 bases). CDR1 SGHRS and CDR2 YFSETQ come from the germline V gene. The length of the CDR3 is 14 residues. The V and J ends lost 4 bases and 3 bases respectively, with 13 bases between them. Here the CDR3 DNA reads TGCGCCAGCAGCGCGGGGGGGTCCGACTATGGCTACACCTTC. It specifies CASSAGGSDYGYTF.

This clone was counted only a few times. This chain links TRBV11-2 with TRBJ2-1, with a possible D match to TRBD2 (6 bases). The germline CDR1 and CDR2 sequences are SGHAT and FQNNGV. CDR3 size: 15 residues. V lost 7 bases and J 3 bases, leaving 16 bases between the germline ends. CDR3: CASTRGRGLYNEQFF. The DNA of the CDR3 is TGTGCCAGCACCAGAGGGCGGGGTCTCTACAATGAGCAGTTCTTC.

This clone was counted only a few times. In DNA, the CDR3 is TGTGCCAGTACCCTGTCAGGGGTTAACTCTGGAAACACCATATATTTT. Translated: CASTLSGVNSGNTIYF. This chain connects TRBV19 to TRBJ1-3, with D possibly being TRBD1 (6 bases). This CDR3 region has 16 residues. V lost 7 bases, J lost 0 bases, and 16 bases lay in between. The germline gives CDR1 LNHDA, CDR2 SQIVND (reference sequence).

This clone was observed a single time. The chain is built from TRBV7-3 and TRBJ2-7, with TRBD2 identical over 9 bases. Germline loops: CDR1 SGHTA, CDR2 FQGTGA. This CDR3 has 15 amino acids. Losses at the gene ends were 5 bases for V and 6 bases for J; bases not matched to a gene: 11. This CDR3 reads CASSPVGGRAGEQYF. CDR3 in DNA: TGTGCCAGCAGCCCGGTAGGCGGGAGGGCGGGCGAGCAGTACTTC.

The chain combines TRBV27 with TRBJ2-7, with a tentative D call TRBD2 (6 bases). The CDR3 has 13 residues. With 2 bases removed from V and 2 bases from J, the gap between germline ends came to 7 bases. Germline V gene sequence: CDR1 MNHEY, CDR2 SMNVEV (reference sequence). The CDR3 region is CASSLGGTYEQYF. The DNA for the CDR3 is TGTGCCAGCAGTTTAGGAGGGACCTACGAGCAGTACTTC.

This rearrangement joins TRBV7-2 to TRBJ2-5, with D perhaps TRBD2 (5 bases). The J call may be mistaken, given a closer DNA end match to TRBJ2-7. The CDR3 loop spans 15 amino acids. The germline V gene encodes CDR1 SGHTA and CDR2 FQGNSA. CDR3: CASSRSSLAVYEQYF. The CDR3 DNA reads as TGTGCCAGCAGTCGTTCTAGCCTTGCCGTCTACGAGCAGTACTTC.